The T cell receptor beta chain under discussion was sequenced for a study of cytomegalovirus exposure and HLA in healthy donors. Donors consisted of healthy bone marrow donors. General observations from the study: Published work reported that the classifier diagnosed cytomegalovirus status with high specificity and sensitivity. The study reported that TCR beta sequences accurately predicted HLA-A and HLA-B alleles in most subjects.

In regard to this clone: Its specificity is unknown.

The PCR used 60 Vbeta and 13 Jbeta primers. Data came from immunoSEQ multiplex PCR; TCRdb stores just in-frame clones and leaves some out. Of hundreds of thousands of clones listed, 65% to 90% are singletons. Unmatched junction bases numbered 8, after V lost 5 bases and J lost 7 bases. Germline CDR1 and CDR2: GTSNPN and SVGIG (reference sequence). This CDR3 region has 13 residues. This chain links TRBV30 with TRBJ1-5, with 7 bases fitting TRBD1. The clonotype comes from a girl aged 5 to 17 in good health and CMV-seronegative. The sequenced material came from PBMCs. The CDR3: CAWQGGPGQPQHF. As DNA, the CDR3 is TGTGCCTGGCAAGGGGGCCCGGGACAGCCCCAGCATTTT.